This paragraph covers one T cell receptor (beta chain) sequence. V was cut by 5 bases and J by 4 bases, with 14 bases left in between. The CDR3 covers 14 residues. Per the germline V gene, CDR1 is ENHRY and CDR2 is SYGVKD. The protocol was immunoSEQ multiplex PCR, while the TCRdb copy is restricted to in-frame clones and leaves out a portion. The sample yields fewer than 250,000 clones, 70% to 85% seen once. The sample comes from a study of blood T cell repertoires in COVID-19. Study in general: Nucleic acid was either cDNA or gDNA, and it came from T cells, B-cell-depleted T cells, or PBMCs.

This TCR was sampled from a woman in her 50s with acute or convalescent COVID-19. The chain links TRBV10-3 to TRBJ1-2; D might be TRBD1 (6 bases). Sequencing was carried out using peripheral blood. CDR3 protein: CAISLGGLSYGYTF. The CDR3 DNA reads as TGTGCCATCAGTCTTGGGGGCCTCAGCTATGGCTACACCTTC.